These T cell receptor beta chains were read from a single sample in a study of blood T cell repertoires in COVID-19. Assay used: immunoSEQ multiplex PCR; TCRdb lists only in-frame clones, some missing. The profile shows fewer than 250,000 clones, 80% to 95% of them singletons. Sample: peripheral blood. These receptors all stem from a man in his thirties or forties with COVID-19, enrolled during active disease. CDR3s include the opening cysteine and the closing phenylalanine or tryptophan. The order of the fields is D gene, J gene, clone size, V gene, CDR3 protein, CDR3 DNA. The D gene is left open where the match is weak. A clone size is listed for some rows: how often the clone was seen (once, few, many), or a class if it is expanded.

-	TRBJ1-5	-	TRBV28	CASSLSGKNQPQHF	TGTGCCAGCAGTTTATCAGGGAAGAACCAGCCCCAGCATTTT
TRBD1	TRBJ1-1	-	TRBV6-5	CASSYLPGQRNTEAFF	TGTGCCAGCAGTTACCTACCGGGACAGAGGAACACTGAAGCTTTCTTT
-	TRBJ2-2	-	TRBV5-5	CASSSFQGNTGELFF	TGTGCCAGCAGCTCCTTTCAGGGGAACACCGGGGAGCTGTTTTTT
TRBD1	TRBJ1-3	once	TRBV2	CASSLGQGVGNTIYF	TGTGCCAGCAGCCTTGGACAGGGGGTGGGAAACACCATATATTTT
TRBD1	TRBJ2-1	once	TRBV3-1/TRBV3-2	CASSQDLTGTAFFF	TGTGCCAGCAGCCAAGATTTGACCGGGACAGCTTTTTTCTTC
-	TRBJ1-2	-	TRBV6-4	CASSPGGDYGYTF	TGTGCCAGCAGTCCGGGGGGAGACTATGGCTACACCTTC
-	TRBJ2-3	-	TRBV15	CATSKTQTSTLGVDTQYF	TGTGCCACCAGCAAAACCCAGACCTCAACCCTCGGGGTAGATACGCAGTATTTT
TRBD2	TRBJ2-3	-	TRBV5-6	CASKMAGGTDTQYF	TGTGCCAGCAAGATGGCGGGAGGCACAGATACGCAGTATTTT
-	TRBJ2-3	-	TRBV3-1/TRBV3-2	CASSQDTGDTQYF	TGTGCCAGCAGCCAAGATACAGGGGATACGCAGTATTTT
TRBD2	TRBJ2-6	-	TRBV5-1	CASSWGPSGGLGANVLTF	TGCGCCAGCAGCTGGGGTCCTAGCGGGGGCCTTGGGGCCAACGTCCTGACCTTC
-	TRBJ1-3	-	TRBV6-5	CASSYSPRDSGNTIYF	TGTGCCAGCAGTTACTCGCCAAGAGACTCTGGAAACACCATATATTTT
-	TRBJ2-1	-	TRBV2	CASSVDGNNEQFF	TGTGCCAGCAGTGTGGACGGGAACAATGAGCAGTTCTTC
TRBD2	TRBJ2-7	few	TRBV7-6	CASSLVTSGGTTTYEQYF	TGTGCCAGCAGCTTAGTTACTAGCGGGGGGACTACGACCTACGAGCAGTACTTC
-	TRBJ1-2	-	TRBV2	CASSGTQYGGYTF	TGTGCCAGCAGTGGGACTCAGTATGGAGGCTACACCTTC
TRBD2	TRBJ2-7	-	TRBV10-3	CAISSGGRYEQYF	TGTGCCATCAGCAGCGGGGGCCGATACGAGCAGTACTTC
-	TRBJ1-5	-	TRBV6-5	CASSPMNRETQHF	TGTGCCAGCAGTCCTATGAACAGGGAGACCCAGCATTTT
-	TRBJ1-6	-	TRBV30	CAWSEVSSYNSPLHF	TGTGCCTGGAGCGAAGTGAGCTCCTATAATTCACCCCTCCACTTT
-	TRBJ2-7	-	TRBV7-2	CASSLGFEAGWREQYF	TGTGCCAGCAGCTTAGGGTTCGAGGCAGGGTGGCGCGAGCAGTACTTC
TRBD1	TRBJ1-6	-	TRBV10-1	CASSAGQGYNSPLHF	TGCGCCAGCAGTGCGGGACAGGGATATAATTCACCCCTCCACTTT
-	TRBJ2-7	-	TRBV4-1	CASSQDGSSYEQYF	TGCGCCAGCAGCCAAGATGGGAGCTCCTACGAGCAGTACTTC
-	TRBJ1-4	-	TRBV7-9	CASSPRTAGMANEKLFF	TGTGCCAGCAGCCCACGGACAGCGGGAATGGCTAATGAAAAACTGTTTTTT
-	TRBJ1-4	-	TRBV9	CASSVTGATTNEKLFF	TGTGCCAGCAGCGTAACTGGGGCCACAACTAATGAAAAACTGTTTTTT
-	TRBJ2-3	-	TRBV9	CASSPTASGLDTQYF	TGTGCCAGCAGCCCCACGGCGTCGGGTTTAGATACGCAGTATTTT
TRBD1	TRBJ1-2	-	TRBV5-4	CASTPLQGNYGYTF	TGTGCCAGTACCCCATTACAGGGGAACTATGGCTACACCTTC
-	TRBJ1-5	-	TRBV19	CASSISGVGNQPQHF	TGTGCCAGTAGTATTTCCGGGGTCGGCAATCAGCCCCAGCATTTT
-	TRBJ1-2	once	TRBV19	CASSIGIGDNYGYTF	TGTGCCAGTAGTATCGGGATCGGGGATAACTATGGCTACACCTTC
TRBD2	TRBJ2-1	-	TRBV19	CASSPRTRRQFF	TGTGCCAGTAGTCCCCGGACTAGGCGGCAGTTCTTC
TRBD1	TRBJ2-2	-	TRBV27	CASRRDRVSTGELFF	TGTGCCAGCAGAAGGGACAGGGTCAGCACCGGGGAGCTGTTTTTT
-	TRBJ1-5	-	TRBV28	CASRFLLEGPHQPQHF	TGTGCCAGCAGATTCCTCCTGGAGGGACCACATCAGCCCCAGCATTTT
-	TRBJ2-7	-	TRBV2	CASSEPGAYEQYF	TGTGCCAGCAGTGAGCCGGGGGCCTACGAGCAGTACTTC
-	TRBJ2-7	-	TRBV7-6	CASSLAGSSYEQYF	TGTGCCAGCAGCTTAGCGGGGAGCTCCTACGAGCAGTACTTC
-	TRBJ2-7	-	TRBV2	CASSARQGIAYEQYF	TGTGCCAGCAGTGCGCGCCAGGGGATAGCCTACGAGCAGTACTTC
-	TRBJ2-1	-	TRBV10-3	CAISDSSYNEQFF	TGTGCCATCAGTGATAGCTCCTACAATGAGCAGTTCTTC
TRBD1	TRBJ1-3	few	TRBV6-5	CASSYFGTGYGNTIYF	TGTGCCAGCAGTTACTTTGGGACAGGGTATGGAAACACCATATATTTT
TRBD1	TRBJ2-2	-	TRBV30	CAWSGQGDTGELFF	TGTGCCTGGAGTGGACAGGGGGACACCGGGGAGCTGTTTTTT
-	TRBJ1-1	-	TRBV4-1	CASSQAGDMNTEAFF	TGCGCCAGCAGCCAAGCTGGAGATATGAACACTGAAGCTTTCTTT
-	TRBJ2-7	few	TRBV10-2	CASSESNSETYEQYF	TGCGCCAGCAGTGAGTCGAACAGTGAAACCTACGAGCAGTACTTC
TRBD1	TRBJ2-7	-	TRBV30	CAWSTLGTGSEQYF	TGTGCCTGGAGCACCCTCGGGACAGGGAGTGAGCAGTACTTC
-	TRBJ1-3	few	TRBV29-1	CSVRDSLSGNTIYF	TGCAGCGTTCGCGACAGCCTCTCTGGAAACACCATATATTTT
TRBD1	TRBJ2-1	-	TRBV5-4	CASSDGTGIHEQFF	TGTGCCAGCAGCGACGGGACAGGGATACATGAGCAGTTCTTC
TRBD1	TRBJ1-1	once	TRBV11-2	CASSLDPWTGSTEAFF	TGTGCCAGCAGCTTAGATCCCTGGACAGGGAGCACTGAAGCTTTCTTT
-	TRBJ1-4	-	TRBV5-6	CASSLSRGQWKLFF	TGTGCCAGCAGCTTGAGCAGGGGCCAATGGAAACTGTTTTTT
-	TRBJ1-3	-	TRBV5-5	CASSLRSGNTIYF	TGTGCCAGCAGCTTGCGGTCTGGAAACACCATATATTTT
TRBD2	TRBJ2-4	-	TRBV5-4	CASSWGGAKNIQYF	TGTGCCAGCAGCTGGGGGGGGGCCAAAAACATTCAGTACTTC
-	TRBJ2-3	-	TRBV5-1	CASSLRQSDTQYF	TGCGCCAGCAGCCTAAGACAGTCAGATACGCAGTATTTT
TRBD2	TRBJ2-1	-	TRBV11-3	CASGKAGGRKQFF	TGTGCCAGCGGCAAAGCGGGGGGGCGAAAGCAGTTCTTC
-	TRBJ2-5	-	TRBV19	CASRSGATGVGQYF	TGTGCCAGTAGATCGGGAGCAACAGGCGTGGGCCAGTACTTC
-	TRBJ1-3	-	TRBV6-6	CASSYPRGATGNTIYF	TGTGCCAGCAGTTACCCCCGGGGGGCAACTGGAAACACCATATATTTT
-	TRBJ1-1	-	TRBV4-1	CASSQVGGQAFF	TGCGCCAGCAGCCAAGTAGGGGGTCAAGCTTTCTTT
TRBD1	TRBJ1-2	-	TRBV6-6	CASSFPRQGSSYGYTF	TGTGCCAGCAGTTTTCCCCGACAGGGATCTTCCTATGGCTACACCTTC
TRBD1	TRBJ2-7	-	TRBV7-9	CASSLDRDRAYSYEQYF	TGTGCCAGCAGCCTAGACCGGGACAGGGCCTACTCCTACGAGCAGTACTTC
TRBD1	TRBJ1-1	-	TRBV7-9	CASSPTGGNTEAFF	TGTGCCAGCAGTCCCACAGGGGGTAACACTGAAGCTTTCTTT
-	TRBJ1-2	-	TRBV20-1	CSASRTDYGYTF	TGCAGTGCTAGTAGGACAGACTATGGCTACACCTTC
-	TRBJ2-7	many	TRBV5-1	CASSPRGQLRDYEQYF	TGCGCCAGCAGCCCCCGAGGACAGTTGAGGGACTACGAGCAGTACTTC
TRBD1	TRBJ1-4	-	TRBV18	CASSRGAGGISSTNEKLFF	TGTGCCAGCTCACGAGGAGCAGGGGGCATCTCCTCAACTAATGAAAAACTGTTTTTT
TRBD2	TRBJ2-1	-	TRBV9	CASSVAPSGGNNEQFF	TGTGCCAGCAGCGTAGCCCCAAGCGGGGGTAACAATGAGCAGTTCTTC
TRBD1	TRBJ2-4	-	TRBV5-4	CASSLGTALAKNIQYF	TGTGCCAGCAGCCTCGGGACAGCTTTAGCCAAAAACATTCAGTACTTC
TRBD2	TRBJ2-2	-	TRBV12-5	CASGLSGGNTLNTGELFF	TGTGCTAGTGGTTTGAGCGGGGGGAATACATTGAACACCGGGGAGCTGTTTTTT
-	TRBJ1-2	-	TRBV7-9	CASSTAEGKRSYGYTF	TGTGCCAGCAGCACCGCGGAAGGAAAGAGGAGTTATGGCTACACCTTC